By share, the clone carrying this T cell receptor beta chain ranks as large. This sample is drawn from a study of sequential checkpoint blockade in melanoma. About the research overall: Randomization was 1:1 between first-line nivolumab→ipilimumab and ipilimumab→nivolumab. Both treatment sequences were followed by maintenance nivolumab.

Treatment in this sample: randomized to nivolumab then ipilimumab (arm A) or the reverse (arm B). No patient had prior DNA-damaging chemotherapy. PBMC sorting kept live CD3+CD8+ cells without CD19 or CD56. Assay: immunoSEQ multiplex PCR; the TCRdb copy retains only in-frame clones and omits some. This sample has about 22,000 clones, with over 80% found just once. CDR3 length: 12 amino acids. Trimming cost V 5 bases and J 8 bases, with 9 bases left between them. The germline CDR1 and CDR2 sequences are SEHNR and FQNEAQ (reference sequence). The receptor was derived from a human donor with melanoma. The sample here was CD8+ T cells sorted from blood (inferred from file names), taken from a patient given nivolumab and ipilimumab in sequence. The J gene is TRBJ1-4, the V gene TRBV7-9, with no clear D. The CDR3 DNA reads TGTGCCAGCAGCCGCGAGGAGGAAAAACTGTTTTTT. Protein: CASSREEEKLFF.